The 15 T cell receptor beta chains given below trace back to one sample, sequenced in a study of blood T cell repertoires in COVID-19. The method was immunoSEQ multiplex PCR; TCRdb's version includes in-frame clones alone and lacks a portion of them. Of approximately 200,000 clones in the sample, approximately 90% were seen once. The specimen sequenced was peripheral blood. The receptors were gathered from a man between 25 and 39 years old with COVID-19, enrolled during active disease.

The chain uses TRBV24-1 and TRBJ1-3, with D perhaps TRBD1 (6 bases). Trimming left V 1 base short and J 0 bases short, with 33 bases between. The CDR3 contains 24 residues. Germline V lookup: CDR1 KGHDR, CDR2 SFDVKD. The CDR3 spells CATSDFHGPLGRHSKGVSGNTIYF. The CDR3 nucleotides read TGTGCCACCAGTGATTTTCATGGGCCGTTGGGACGCCATTCTAAGGGGGTCTCTGGAAACACCATATATTTT.

This clone has just one count. V and J are TRBV4-3 and TRBJ1-2; D gene unclear. Trimming took 1 base from V and 8 from J, leaving 11 bases between them. CDR1 and CDR2 from the germline V gene are LGHNA and YSLEER. This CDR3 is 13 amino acids long. Written as DNA, the CDR3 is TGCGCCAGCAGCCAAGGCACCGGAGGGGGCTACACCTTC. Amino acid sequence: CASSQGTGGGYTF.

This chain uses TRBV15 with TRBJ1-2; no firm D call. The CDR3 sequence is 12 residues long. The V end was cut by 5 bases, the J end by 5 bases, with 9 bases between. CDR1 and CDR2 (germline): LNHNV, YYDKDF (reference sequence). The CDR3 coding sequence is TGTGCCACCAGCTCAGAGACATATGGCTACACCTTC. Protein: CATSSETYGYTF.

J is TRBJ2-1 and V is TRBV5-1, with a possible D match to TRBD2 (6 bases). CDR3 length equals 15 residues. V shed 2 bases and J shed 6 bases, with 15 bases lying between them. Germline V CDR1 and CDR2: SGHRS, YFSETQ. CDR3 coding DNA: TGCGCCAGCAGCTTCCTGGCGGGGTCTAGCAATGAGCAGTTCTTC. This codes for CASSFLAGSSNEQFF. The full variable domain, with the rest looked up from reference TRBV5-1 and TRBJ2-1, is KAGVTQTPRYLIKTRGQQVTLSCSPISGHRSVSWYQQTPGQGLQFLFEYFSETQRNKGNFPGRFSGRQFSNSRSEMNVSTLELGDSALYLCASSFLAGSSNEQFFGPGTRLTVL.

The V gene is TRBV7-9, the J gene TRBJ1-6; D is undetermined. The CDR3 has 15 amino acids. The V gene lost 5 bases and the J gene lost 0 bases, with 8 bases spanning the gap. The germline gives CDR1 SEHNR, CDR2 FQNEAQ (reference sequence). The CDR3 loop reads CASSPPGSYNSPLHF. As DNA, the CDR3 is TGTGCCAGCAGCCCCCCGGGCTCCTATAATTCACCCCTCCACTTT.

This rearrangement joins TRBV25-1 to TRBJ2-3; D is perhaps TRBD2 (5 bases). The CDR3 covers 17 residues. In germline, CDR1 is MGHDK, CDR2 SYGVNS. Trimming took 9 bases from V and 2 from J, leaving 24 bases between them. For the CDR3, the DNA is TGTGCCAGTACTAATCGACGGGGAACAGCGTCCACAGATACGCAGTATTTT. This encodes CASTNRRGTASTDTQYF.

The V and J genes are TRBV6-6 and TRBJ1-1; 7 nucleotides agree with TRBD1. Germline lookup yields CDR1 MNHNY and CDR2 SVGAGI (reference sequence). Germline trimming cut 9 bases from V and 3 bases from J; bases unmatched to any gene: 7. This CDR3 has 13 residues. CDR3 protein: CASDSQGYTEAFF. The CDR3 DNA reads TGTGCCAGTGACTCACAGGGGTACACTGAAGCTTTCTTT.

The CDR3 region has the DNA TGTGCCTGGAGCAAGGGACAGGGACGTTCCTACGAGCAGTACTTC. It specifies CAWSKGQGRSYEQYF. The chain combines TRBV30 with TRBJ2-7; 9 positions agree with TRBD1. The V and J ends lost 3 bases and 1 base, in that order; junction bases with no gene match: 7. The CDR3 extends over 15 amino acids. Germline V gene data show CDR1 as GTSNPN and CDR2 as SVGIG (reference sequence).

The J gene is TRBJ1-2, the V gene TRBV5-4; 11 nucleotides align to TRBD1. Germline assignment: CDR1 SGHNT and CDR2 YYREEE (reference sequence). The CDR3 is 17 residues long. J lost 4 bases, V lost 4 bases, and 12 bases had no gene match. As DNA, the CDR3 is TGTGCCAGCAGCCCGCCGGGACAGGGGGGGAGCAGCTATGGCTACACCTTC. Its protein product is CASSPPGQGGSSYGYTF.

V is TRBV5-1 and J is TRBJ1-1; 7 nucleotides agree with TRBD1. V was pared by 0 bases and J by 10 bases, with 12 bases of the junction left unmatched. The CDR3 runs 15 residues. Germline V gene data show CDR1 as SGHRS and CDR2 as YFSETQ. This CDR3 reads CASSLGSGTGVSAFF. CDR3 in DNA: TGCGCCAGCAGCTTGGGAAGTGGAACAGGGGTTTCAGCTTTCTTT.

This clone occurred a few times. V usage is TRBV5-1 and J usage is TRBJ1-4, with a weak D call TRBD1 (6 bases). The V end was cut by 4 bases, the J end by 8 bases, with 15 bases between. The germline CDR1 and CDR2 sequences are SGHRS and YFSETQ. CDR3 length equals 14 residues. This CDR3 reads CASSPTDSGEKLFF. CDR3 DNA sequence: TGCGCCAGCAGCCCGACGGACAGTGGGGAAAAACTGTTTTTT.

The chain combines TRBV7-9 with TRBJ1-2; D is possibly TRBD1 (6 bases). The germline V and J ends were trimmed by 5 bases and 5 bases, with 18 bases remaining between them. CDR3 length: 15 amino acids. Germline V CDR1 and CDR2: SEHNR, FQNEAQ (reference sequence). The CDR3 DNA reads as TGTGCCAGCAGCCCAGGTGGGGGGGCATTGTATGGCTACACCTTC. Encoded protein: CASSPGGGALYGYTF.

The rearrangement links TRBV28 to TRBJ1-6; D gene uncertain. Deletions cut 4 bases from V and 5 bases from J, with 12 bases between. In germline, CDR1 is MDHEN, CDR2 SYDVKM. The length of the CDR3 is 15 residues. The CDR3 reads CASSSAGMDNSPLHF. As DNA, the CDR3 is TGTGCCAGCAGTTCCGCCGGTATGGATAATTCACCCCTCCACTTT. Variable domain in full (rest from reference TRBV28 and TRBJ1-6): DVKVTQSSRYLVKRTGEKVFLECVQDMDHENMFWYRQDPGLGLRLIYFSYDVKMKEKGDIPEGYSVSREKKERFSLILESASTNQTSMYLCASSSAGMDNSPLHFGNGTRLTVT.

The chain links TRBV6-6 to TRBJ2-7; 8 bases are shared with TRBD2. This CDR3 is built from 14 residues. Germline CDR1 is MNHNY and CDR2 is SVGAGI (reference sequence). The J segment lost 5 bases and the V segment lost 6 bases, leaving 9 bases of the junction unmatched. DNA of the CDR3: TGTGCCAGCAGAAACCCCGGGGGGGACCACGAGCAGTACTTC. Encoded protein: CASRNPGGDHEQYF.

The V gene is TRBV18, the J gene TRBJ2-5, with D possibly being TRBD2 (6 bases). Germline CDR1 reads KGHSH; CDR2 reads LQKENI. The CDR3 runs 15 residues. The germline V and J ends were trimmed by 2 bases and 5 bases, with 15 bases remaining between them. The CDR3 protein is CASSPGTGVGETQYF. The CDR3 coding sequence is TGTGCCAGCTCACCAGGGACTGGAGTTGGGGAGACCCAGTACTTC.